This TCR beta chain was captured in a study of blood T cell repertoires in COVID-19. Study summary: Sample material is recorded as cDNA or gDNA derived from T cells, B-cell-depleted T cells, or PBMCs.

In the original workflow: Scientists estimated how many nucleated cells there were by amplifying reference gene primers. Here immunoSEQ multiplex PCR was the method, and the copy in TCRdb shows in-frame clones only, minus some. That table supplies the V and J calls and clone size; D and trimming were determined from the DNA. The repertoire holds tens of thousands of clones, with roughly 80% as singletons. V lost 6 bases to trimming and J lost 3 bases; unmatched junction nucleotides: 4. Looked up from germline, CDR1 is LNHNV and CDR2 is YYDKDF (reference sequence). There are 15 residues in the CDR3. The chain couples TRBV15 to TRBJ2-5; 13 bases align to TRBD2. Specimen: peripheral blood. This clonotype was obtained from a human donor in a cohort sampled during active COVID-19. The CDR3 spells CATSTGTSGKETQYF. Written as DNA, the CDR3 is TGTGCCACCAGTACCGGGACTAGCGGGAAAGAGACCCAGTACTTC.